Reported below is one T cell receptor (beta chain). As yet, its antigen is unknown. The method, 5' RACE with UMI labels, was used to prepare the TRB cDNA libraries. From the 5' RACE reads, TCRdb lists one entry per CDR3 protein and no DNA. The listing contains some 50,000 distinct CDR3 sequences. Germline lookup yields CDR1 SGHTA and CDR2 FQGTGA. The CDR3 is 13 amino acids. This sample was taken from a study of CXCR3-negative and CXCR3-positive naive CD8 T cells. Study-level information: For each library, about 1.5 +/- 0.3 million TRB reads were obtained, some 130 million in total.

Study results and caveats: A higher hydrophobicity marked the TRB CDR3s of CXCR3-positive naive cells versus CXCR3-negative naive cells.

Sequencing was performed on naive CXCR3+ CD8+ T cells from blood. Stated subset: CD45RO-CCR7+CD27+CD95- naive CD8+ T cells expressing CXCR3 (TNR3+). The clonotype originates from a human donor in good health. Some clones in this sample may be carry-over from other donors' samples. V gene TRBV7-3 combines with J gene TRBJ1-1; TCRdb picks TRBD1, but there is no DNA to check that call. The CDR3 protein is CASSEGRSTEAFF.